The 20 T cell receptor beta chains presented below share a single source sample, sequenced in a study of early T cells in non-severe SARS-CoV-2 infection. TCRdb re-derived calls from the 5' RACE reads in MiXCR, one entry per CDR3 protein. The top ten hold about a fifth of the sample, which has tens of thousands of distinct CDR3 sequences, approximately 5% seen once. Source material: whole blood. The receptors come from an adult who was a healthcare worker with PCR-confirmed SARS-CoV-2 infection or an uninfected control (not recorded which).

In nucleotides, the CDR3 is TGCAGTGCTAGAGATAGGCAGGGTACCACAGATACGCAGTATTTT. Its protein product is CSARDRQGTTDTQYF. The chain combines TRBV20-1 with TRBJ2-3; TRBD1 is a possible D gene (5 bases). The V end lost 0 bases, the J end lost 2 bases, and 12 bases lay between the germline ends. CDR1 and CDR2 from the germline V gene are DFQATT and SNEGSKA (reference sequence). This CDR3 contains 15 residues.

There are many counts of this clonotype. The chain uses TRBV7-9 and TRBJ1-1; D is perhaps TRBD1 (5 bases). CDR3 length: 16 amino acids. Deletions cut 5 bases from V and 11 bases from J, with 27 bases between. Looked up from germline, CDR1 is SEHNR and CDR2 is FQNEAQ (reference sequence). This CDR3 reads CASSLGALGPIGAAFF. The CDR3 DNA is TGTGCCAGCAGCCTTGGGGCCCTCGGCCCGATCGGGGCGGCTTTCTTT.

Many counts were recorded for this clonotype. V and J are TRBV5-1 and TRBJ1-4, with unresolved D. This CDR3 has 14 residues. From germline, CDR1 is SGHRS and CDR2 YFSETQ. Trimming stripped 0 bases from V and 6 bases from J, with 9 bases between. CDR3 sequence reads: CASSLGRGYEKLFF. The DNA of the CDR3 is TGCGCCAGCAGCTTGGGGCGCGGTTATGAAAAACTGTTTTTT. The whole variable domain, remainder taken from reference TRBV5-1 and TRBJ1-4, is KAGVTQTPRYLIKTRGQQVTLSCSPISGHRSVSWYQQTPGQGLQFLFEYFSETQRNKGNFPGRFSGRQFSNSRSEMNVSTLELGDSALYLCASSLGRGYEKLFFGSGTQLSVL.

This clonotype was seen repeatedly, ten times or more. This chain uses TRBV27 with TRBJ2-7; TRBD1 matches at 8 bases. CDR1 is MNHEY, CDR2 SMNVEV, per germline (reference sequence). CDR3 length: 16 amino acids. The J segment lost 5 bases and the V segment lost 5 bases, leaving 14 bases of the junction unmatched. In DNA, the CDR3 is TGTGCCAGCAGTCATAGACAGGGGTCGGGGTTCCACGAGCAGTACTTC. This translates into CASSHRQGSGFHEQYF.

The CDR3 sequence is CASTTSPPGAYEQYF. The CDR3 bases are TGTGCCAGCACTACCTCCCCTCCAGGGGCCTACGAGCAGTACTTC. The chain uses TRBV6-2 or TRBV6-3 and TRBJ2-7, with D tentatively TRBD1 (6 bases). This CDR3 region has 15 residues. The germline V and J ends were trimmed by 7 bases and 2 bases, with 18 bases remaining between them. CDR1 is MNHEY, CDR2 SVGEGT, per germline.

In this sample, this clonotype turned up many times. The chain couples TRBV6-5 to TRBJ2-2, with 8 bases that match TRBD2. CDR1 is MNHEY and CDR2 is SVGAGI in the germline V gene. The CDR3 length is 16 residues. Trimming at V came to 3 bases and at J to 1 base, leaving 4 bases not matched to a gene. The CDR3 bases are TGTGCCAGCAGTTATCGCCTAGCGGGGAACACCGGGGAGCTGTTTTTT. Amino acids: CASSYRLAGNTGELFF.

The CDR3 DNA sequence: TGCAGCGTTGATAGGGGAGGCACAGATACGCAGTATTTT. Translated, it gives CSVDRGGTDTQYF. This sequence joins TRBV29-1 and TRBJ2-3; D tentatively fits TRBD1 or TRBD2 (5 bases each). Germline lookup yields CDR1 SQVTM and CDR2 ANQGSEA. V lost 3 bases to trimming and J lost 1 base, with 8 bases between them. The CDR3 covers 13 residues.

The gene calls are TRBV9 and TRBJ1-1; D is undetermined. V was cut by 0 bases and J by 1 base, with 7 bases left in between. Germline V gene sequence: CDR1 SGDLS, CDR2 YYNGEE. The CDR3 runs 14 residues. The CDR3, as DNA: TGTGCCAGCAGCGTAGACGTTCAGAACACTGAAGCTTTCTTT. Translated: CASSVDVQNTEAFF.

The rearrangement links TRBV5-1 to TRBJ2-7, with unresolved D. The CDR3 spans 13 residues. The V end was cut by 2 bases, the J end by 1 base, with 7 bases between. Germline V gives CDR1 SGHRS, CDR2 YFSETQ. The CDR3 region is CASSFGMSYEQYF. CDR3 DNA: TGCGCCAGCAGCTTCGGCATGTCCTACGAGCAGTACTTC.

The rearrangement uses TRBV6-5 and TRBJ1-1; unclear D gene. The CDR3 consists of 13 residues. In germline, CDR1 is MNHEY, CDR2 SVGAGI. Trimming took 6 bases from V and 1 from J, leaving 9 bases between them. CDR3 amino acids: CASSPNRNTEAFF. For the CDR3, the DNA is TGTGCCAGCAGCCCCAACAGGAACACTGAAGCTTTCTTT.

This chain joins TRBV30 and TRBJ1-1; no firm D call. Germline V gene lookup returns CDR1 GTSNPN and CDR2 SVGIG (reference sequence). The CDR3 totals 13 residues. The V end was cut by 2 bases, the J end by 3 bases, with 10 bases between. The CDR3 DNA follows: TGTGCCTGGAGTAAAAGGAGGGACACTGAAGCTTTCTTT. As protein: CAWSKRRDTEAFF.

The CDR3 DNA reads as TGTGCCACCAGTGATAGGGCGACCTATGGCTACACCTTC. Encoded protein: CATSDRATYGYTF. The chain links TRBV24-1 to TRBJ1-2, with D unresolved. The CDR3 has 13 amino acids. Trimming removed 3 bases from V and 4 bases from J, with 8 bases in between. CDR1 and CDR2 from the germline V gene are KGHDR and SFDVKD.

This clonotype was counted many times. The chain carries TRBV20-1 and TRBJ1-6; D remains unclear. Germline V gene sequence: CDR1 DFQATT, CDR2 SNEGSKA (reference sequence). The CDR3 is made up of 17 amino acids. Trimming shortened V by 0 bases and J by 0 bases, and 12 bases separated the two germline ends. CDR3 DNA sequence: TGCAGTGCTAGAGATCGGGCCCAGAGCTCCTATAATTCACCCCTCCACTTT. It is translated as CSARDRAQSSYNSPLHF.

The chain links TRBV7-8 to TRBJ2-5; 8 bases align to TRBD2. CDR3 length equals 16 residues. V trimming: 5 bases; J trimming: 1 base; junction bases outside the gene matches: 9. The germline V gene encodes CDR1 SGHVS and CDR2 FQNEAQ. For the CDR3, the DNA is TGTGCCAGCAGCCTCGGAGGACGGGGGGGCCAAGAGACCCAGTACTTC. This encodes CASSLGGRGGQETQYF.

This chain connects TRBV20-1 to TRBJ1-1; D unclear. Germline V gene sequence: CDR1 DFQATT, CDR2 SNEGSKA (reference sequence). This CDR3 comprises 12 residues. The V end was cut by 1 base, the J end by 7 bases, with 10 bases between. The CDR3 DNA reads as TGCAGTGCTAGAGCGTCGGATAATGAAGCTTTCTTT. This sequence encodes CSARASDNEAFF.

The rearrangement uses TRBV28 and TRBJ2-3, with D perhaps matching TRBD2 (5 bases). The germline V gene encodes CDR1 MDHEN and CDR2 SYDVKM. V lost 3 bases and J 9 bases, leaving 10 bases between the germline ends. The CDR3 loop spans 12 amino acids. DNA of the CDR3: TGTGCCAGCAGTTTTGGGCGAGGGACGCAGTATTTT. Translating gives CASSFGRGTQYF. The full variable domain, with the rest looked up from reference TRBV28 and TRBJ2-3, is DVKVTQSSRYLVKRTGEKVFLECVQDMDHENMFWYRQDPGLGLRLIYFSYDVKMKEKGDIPEGYSVSREKKERFSLILESASTNQTSMYLCASSFGRGTQYFGPGTRLTVL.

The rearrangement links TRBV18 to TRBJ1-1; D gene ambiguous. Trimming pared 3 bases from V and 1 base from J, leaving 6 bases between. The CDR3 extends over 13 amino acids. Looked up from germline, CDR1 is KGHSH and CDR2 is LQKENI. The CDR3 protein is CASSPIENTEAFF. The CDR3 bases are TGTGCCAGCTCACCGATAGAGAACACTGAAGCTTTCTTT.

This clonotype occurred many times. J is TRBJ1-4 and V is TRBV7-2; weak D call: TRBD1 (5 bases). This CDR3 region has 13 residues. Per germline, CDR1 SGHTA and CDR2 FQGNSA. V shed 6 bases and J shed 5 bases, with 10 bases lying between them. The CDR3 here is CASSEQANEKLFF. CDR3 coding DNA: TGTGCCAGCAGTGAACAGGCGAATGAAAAACTGTTTTTT.

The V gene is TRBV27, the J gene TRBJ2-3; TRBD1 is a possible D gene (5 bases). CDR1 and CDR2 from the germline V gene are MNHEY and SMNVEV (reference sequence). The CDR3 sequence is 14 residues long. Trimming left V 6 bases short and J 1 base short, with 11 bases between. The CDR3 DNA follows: TGTGCCAGCAGAGTACTACAGGGCACAGATACGCAGTATTTT. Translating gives CASRVLQGTDTQYF.

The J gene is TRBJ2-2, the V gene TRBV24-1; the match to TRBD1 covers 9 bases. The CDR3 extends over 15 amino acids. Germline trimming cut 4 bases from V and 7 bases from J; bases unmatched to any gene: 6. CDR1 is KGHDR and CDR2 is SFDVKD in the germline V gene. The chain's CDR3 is CATSDPGTGFGELFF. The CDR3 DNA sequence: TGTGCCACCAGTGACCCCGGGACAGGGTTCGGGGAGCTGTTTTTT.